This entry concerns a single T cell receptor beta chain. The target antigen is unknown. This record belongs to a study of long-term antiretroviral therapy in people with HIV. Findings of the study overall: Post-ART diversity increased but stayed below transplant donor controls. Clones expanded before ART dominated the repertoire at all time points.

Samples were assayed with immunoSEQ v3.0 at survey level. The protocol was immunoSEQ multiplex PCR, while the TCRdb copy is restricted to in-frame clones and leaves out a portion. Of tens of thousands of clones listed, around 90% are singletons. Per germline, CDR1 MDHEN and CDR2 SYDVKM. CDR3 size: 15 residues. The J segment lost 5 bases and the V segment lost 6 bases, leaving 7 bases of the junction unmatched. The origin of this receptor is a woman in her late teens or twenties with HIV. Specimen: unsorted PBMCs, collected 1.8 years after starting antiretroviral therapy. The chain joins TRBV28 to TRBJ2-1; 10 bases are shared with TRBD1. Here the CDR3 DNA reads TGTGCCAGCAGCCCTGGGACAGGGGTACACAATGAGCAGTTCTTC. This encodes CASSPGTGVHNEQFF.